One sample yielded the 32 T cell receptor beta chains listed below, sequenced in a study of technical replicates of blood from a handful of donors. The assay was immunoSEQ multiplex PCR, and TCRdb's table has in-frame clones only and misses some. The table lists fewer than 65,000 clones, around 87% of them singletons, with about 5.2% in the top ten. Material for sequencing was PBMCs. These receptors all come from a human donor in good health. Some clones in this sample may be carry-over from other donors' samples.

The chain employs TRBV7-8 and TRBJ2-5; the match to TRBD2 covers 11 bases. The CDR3 extends over 14 amino acids. CDR1 and CDR2 from the germline V gene are SGHVS and FQNEAQ. The ends lost 1 base at V and 5 bases at J; junction bases unmatched: 0. The CDR3: CASSLVAGGETQYF. The CDR3 region has the DNA TGTGCCAGCAGCTTAGTAGCGGGAGGGGAGACCCAGTACTTC.

The V gene is TRBV7-8, the J gene TRBJ1-2; the D is unclear. This CDR3 has 12 residues. The germline V gene encodes CDR1 SGHVS and CDR2 FQNEAQ. V gave up 5 bases and J gave up 5 bases, with 9 bases separating them. Here the CDR3 DNA reads TGTGCCAGCAGCGAAGCCGAGTATGGCTACACCTTC. This encodes CASSEAEYGYTF. The entire variable domain, with the rest obtained from reference TRBV7-8 and TRBJ1-2, is as follows: GAGVSQSPRYKVAKRGQDVALRCDPISGHVSLFWYQQALGQGPEFLTYFQNEAQLDKSGLPSDRFFAERPEGSVSTLKIQRTQQEDSAVYLCASSEAEYGYTFGSGTRLTVV.

The CDR3 sequence: CASRGLAGVTGELFF. CDR3 bases: TGTGCCAGCAGGGGACTAGCGGGGGTGACCGGGGAGCTGTTTTTT. This rearrangement joins TRBV6-1 to TRBJ2-2; 14 bases align to TRBD2. V was pared by 6 bases and J by 5 bases, with 2 bases of the junction left unmatched. CDR1 is MNHNS, CDR2 SASEGT, per germline. The CDR3 is 15 amino acids.

The chain uses TRBV11-2 and TRBJ2-2; a weak D match, TRBD2 (5 bases). The V and J ends lost 6 bases and 4 bases respectively, with 9 bases between them. The CDR3 extends over 13 amino acids. Germline-derived CDR1 and CDR2 are SGHAT and FQNNGV. The CDR3 protein is CASRDRGTGELFF. The CDR3 DNA reads TGTGCCAGCAGGGACCGGGGCACCGGGGAGCTGTTTTTT.

The gene calls are TRBV27 and TRBJ2-5; 12 nucleotides line up with TRBD2. Looked up from germline, CDR1 is MNHEY and CDR2 is SMNVEV (reference sequence). V shed 4 bases and J 5 bases; nucleotides not matched to a gene: 8. CDR3 length equals 16 residues. DNA of the CDR3: TGTGCCAGCAGTTGGCGACTAGCGGGAGAGGGGGAGACCCAGTACTTC. Amino acid sequence: CASSWRLAGEGETQYF.

V usage is TRBV6-5 and J usage is TRBJ2-7, with D tentatively TRBD1 (6 bases). The CDR3 sequence is 14 residues long. The V gene's germline CDR1 is MNHEY and CDR2 SVGAGI. V lost 4 bases to trimming and J lost 2 bases, with 12 bases between them. CDR3 bases: TGTGCCAGCAGTTTCGATGCAGGGGCCTACGAGCAGTACTTC. This translates into CASSFDAGAYEQYF.

This chain uses TRBV7-9 with TRBJ1-2; TRBD1 might be the D (5 bases). Germline V lookup: CDR1 SEHNR, CDR2 FQNEAQ (reference sequence). V lost 1 base, J lost 1 base, and 13 bases lay in between. The CDR3 runs 16 residues. This CDR3 reads CASSLVFGTNNYGYTF. The CDR3 DNA follows: TGTGCCAGCAGCTTAGTCTTCGGGACTAATAACTATGGCTACACCTTC.

In its sample, this clone was seen once. The rearrangement links TRBV5-1 to TRBJ1-2; D is possibly TRBD1 (6 bases). Per germline, CDR1 SGHRS and CDR2 YFSETQ. The V end lost 0 bases, the J end lost 5 bases, and 14 bases lay between the germline ends. The CDR3 is made up of 15 amino acids. CDR3 sequence: CASSLAQGQQYGYTF. Written as DNA, the CDR3 is TGCGCCAGCAGCTTGGCTCAAGGACAGCAATATGGCTACACCTTC.

V and J are TRBV13 and TRBJ2-2; 7 positions agree with TRBD1. There are 15 residues in the CDR3. In germline, CDR1 is PRHDT, CDR2 FYEKMQ (reference sequence). The V and J ends lost 5 bases and 4 bases, in that order; junction bases with no gene match: 7. This chain's CDR3 is CASSLRQGGTGELFF. In DNA, the CDR3 is TGTGCCAGCAGCCTCCGACAGGGTGGCACCGGGGAGCTGTTTTTT. Filled out from reference TRBV13 and TRBJ2-2, the complete variable domain reads AAGVIQSPRHLIKEKRETATLKCYPIPRHDTVYWYQQGPGQDPQFLISFYEKMQSDKGSIPDRFSAQQFSDYHSELNMSSLELGDSALYFCASSLRQGGTGELFFGEGSRLTVL.

The sample holds many counts of this clone. Written as DNA, the CDR3 is TGTGCCAGCAGCCAAAGGGGTACGAGCATCCAAGGCTACACCTTC. Encoded protein: CASSQRGTSIQGYTF. The chain recombines TRBV14 with TRBJ1-2; D is perhaps TRBD1 (5 bases). V was trimmed by 2 bases and J by 8 bases, leaving 18 bases between them. The CDR3 consists of 15 residues. Germline loops: CDR1 SGHDN, CDR2 FVKESK. Drawing the rest from reference TRBV14 and TRBJ1-2, the complete variable domain is EAGVTQFPSHSVIEKGQTVTLRCDPISGHDNLYWYRRVMGKEIKFLLHFVKESKQDESGMPNNRFLAERTGGTYSTLKVQPAELEDSGVYFCASSQRGTSIQGYTFGSGTRLTVV.

This chain's CDR3 is CASSLPPGTPNYGYTF. The CDR3 DNA follows: TGTGCCAGCAGCCTCCCCCCCGGGACACCCAACTATGGCTACACCTTC. This chain connects TRBV9 to TRBJ1-2; D is possibly TRBD1 (6 bases). V was clipped by 4 bases and J by 2 bases, with 18 bases between them. Germline V lookup: CDR1 SGDLS, CDR2 YYNGEE. The CDR3 has 16 amino acids.

This chain links TRBV10-3 with TRBJ1-6, with 7 bases fitting TRBD1. J lost 7 bases, V lost 6 bases, and 6 bases had no gene match. CDR3 length: 14 amino acids. Germline V gene data show CDR1 as ENHRY and CDR2 as SYGVKD. This CDR3 is CAIRSGTENSPLHF. In DNA form, the CDR3 reads TGTGCCATCAGATCCGGGACAGAGAATTCACCCCTCCACTTT.

This clone was found a few times. The rearrangement joins TRBV30 to TRBJ1-1, with 8 bases lining up with TRBD1. J was trimmed by 1 base and V by 4 bases; bases with no gene match: 5. The CDR3 contains 14 residues. Germline V lookup: CDR1 GTSNPN, CDR2 SVGIG (reference sequence). The CDR3 loop is CAWTGGLANTEAFF. The CDR3 DNA reads TGTGCCTGGACAGGGGGCTTAGCGAACACTGAAGCTTTCTTT.

This clone appeared a few times. V gene TRBV25-1 combines with J gene TRBJ2-5, with a weak D call TRBD1 (7 bases). The germline CDR1 and CDR2 sequences are MGHDK and SYGVNS. The CDR3 is made up of 15 amino acids. V was clipped by 0 bases and J by 5 bases, with 13 bases between them. The CDR3 loop is CASSEYGRGRETQYF. The CDR3 DNA follows: TGTGCCAGCAGTGAATACGGCAGGGGGAGGGAGACCCAGTACTTC.

The chain couples TRBV6-1 to TRBJ1-5; TRBD1 might be the D (6 bases). Germline CDR1 MNHNS, CDR2 SASEGT. This CDR3 contains 15 residues. The germline V and J ends were trimmed by 7 bases and 0 bases, with 13 bases remaining between them. This CDR3 reads CASMMDSDSNQPQHF. The CDR3 bases are TGTGCCAGCATGATGGACAGTGATAGCAATCAGCCCCAGCATTTT.

The gene calls are TRBV4-3 and TRBJ2-7; possible D gene TRBD1, 5 bases. CDR1 is LGHNA and CDR2 is YSLEER in the germline V gene. The CDR3 totals 14 residues. Trimming took 0 bases from V and 3 from J, leaving 9 bases between them. This CDR3 reads CASSQDRQSYEQYF. The CDR3 region has the DNA TGCGCCAGCAGCCAAGATAGACAGAGCTACGAGCAGTACTTC.

The chain joins TRBV7-6 to TRBJ1-1; D is unresolved. V gave up 1 base and J gave up 7 bases, with 10 bases separating them. CDR3 length equals 13 residues. CDR1 and CDR2 (germline): SGHVS, FNYEAQ. Here the CDR3 reads CASSLGRGYEAFF. The CDR3 DNA reads TGTGCCAGCAGCTTAGGTCGGGGATATGAAGCTTTCTTT.

The CDR3 coding sequence is TGTGCCAGCAGCCCAGCGGGACTAGTACAAGAGACCCAGTACTTC. It encodes CASSPAGLVQETQYF. The chain has TRBV9 and TRBJ2-5; 8 bases fit TRBD2. The J segment lost 2 bases and the V segment lost 4 bases, leaving 7 bases of the junction unmatched. The CDR3 is 15 amino acids. Germline V gene sequence: CDR1 SGDLS, CDR2 YYNGEE. Filled out from reference TRBV9 and TRBJ2-5, the complete variable domain reads DSGVTQTPKHLITATGQRVTLRCSPRSGDLSVYWYQQSLDQGLQFLIQYYNGEERAKGNILERFSAQQFPDLHSELNLSSLELGDSALYFCASSPAGLVQETQYFGPGTRLLVL.

The chain carries TRBV11-3 and TRBJ2-3, with 11 bases that match TRBD2. CDR3 length equals 16 residues. Germline loops: CDR1 SGHNT, CDR2 YENEEA. Losses at the gene ends were 5 bases for V and 2 bases for J; bases not matched to a gene: 6. CDR3 residues: CASSPGTSGYTDTQYF. DNA of the CDR3: TGTGCCAGCAGCCCGGGGACTAGCGGTTACACAGATACGCAGTATTTT.

This chain connects TRBV9 to TRBJ2-2; TRBD1 matches 8 bases. Germline values: CDR1 SGDLS, CDR2 YYNGEE. V dropped 0 bases and J dropped 4; count of bases not matched to a gene: 8. The CDR3 spans 17 residues. The CDR3 nucleotides are TGTGCCAGCAGCGTAGAATGGCAGGGGGCTGTCACCGGGGAGCTGTTTTTT. Translated: CASSVEWQGAVTGELFF.

The rearrangement uses TRBV5-1 and TRBJ2-4; D not resolved. Per germline, CDR1 SGHRS and CDR2 YFSETQ. The CDR3 loop spans 13 amino acids. V was clipped by 4 bases and J by 6 bases, with 11 bases between them. CDR3 bases: TGCGCCAGCAGCCCCGGTCCGGGAAACATTCAGTACTTC. Protein product: CASSPGPGNIQYF.

This clone was counted only a few times. The chain links TRBV5-4 to TRBJ1-5, with 9 positions matching TRBD1. The junction had 7 bases not matched to a gene; V was cut back by 4 bases and J by 5 bases. There are 15 residues in the CDR3. Germline assignment: CDR1 SGHNT and CDR2 YYREEE (reference sequence). The CDR3 is CASSRGQGRDQPQHF. The DNA of the CDR3 is TGTGCCAGCAGCAGGGGACAGGGCCGGGATCAGCCCCAGCATTTT.

Written as DNA, the CDR3 is TGTGCCAGTAGTATTACCCGCAGCTCCTACGAGCAGTACTTC. Residues: CASSITRSSYEQYF. The V gene is TRBV19, the J gene TRBJ2-7; no clear D. CDR1 LNHDA and CDR2 SQIVND come from the germline V gene (reference sequence). CDR3 length: 14 residues. The V and J ends lost 3 bases and 0 bases respectively, with 9 bases between them.

The chain joins TRBV10-3 to TRBJ2-1; weak D call: TRBD2 (5 bases). Germline-derived CDR1 and CDR2 are ENHRY and SYGVKD. This CDR3 is 11 amino acids long. Trimming shortened V by 5 bases and J by 9 bases, and 8 bases separated the two germline ends. The CDR3 loop reads CAISQLGEQFF. CDR3 nucleotide sequence: TGTGCCATCAGTCAACTAGGTGAGCAGTTCTTC.

Sample share makes this clone medium-sized. V usage is TRBV13 and J usage is TRBJ1-1, with a weak D call TRBD1 (5 bases). This CDR3 comprises 16 residues. V gave up 1 base and J gave up 11 bases, with 23 bases separating them. Germline V gene data show CDR1 as PRHDT and CDR2 as FYEKMQ (reference sequence). The CDR3 nucleotides are TGTGCCAGCAGCTTAGAAGGAGAGGCAACGGGGGAGGAGGCTTTCTTT. Its protein is CASSLEGEATGEEAFF.

This clone came up once. V gene TRBV4-1 combines with J gene TRBJ2-7, with 7 bases identical to TRBD1. Germline V gene data show CDR1 as MGHRA and CDR2 as YSYEKL. The CDR3 has 15 amino acids. Germline trimming cut 0 bases from V and 5 bases from J; bases unmatched to any gene: 7. The CDR3 region is CASSQEVQGKDEQYF. CDR3 coding DNA: TGCGCCAGCAGCCAAGAAGTACAGGGGAAGGACGAGCAGTACTTC.

This chain connects TRBV6-5 to TRBJ2-7; TRBD1 might be the D (6 bases). Germline V gene lookup returns CDR1 MNHEY and CDR2 SVGAGI. V lost 3 bases and J lost 5, with 17 bases in between. CDR3 size: 15 residues. The CDR3: CASSYLGTRTHEQYF. The CDR3 nucleotides are TGTGCCAGCAGTTATCTCGGGACAAGGACGCACGAGCAGTACTTC.

This chain connects TRBV10-3 to TRBJ1-2; D not certain. The germline CDR1 and CDR2 sequences are ENHRY and SYGVKD. V was trimmed by 5 bases and J by 6 bases, leaving 7 bases between them. This CDR3 contains 11 residues. CDR3 nucleotide sequence: TGTGCCATCAGTAAGTTAGATGGCTACACCTTC. This codes for CAISKLDGYTF.

V gene TRBV5-6 combines with J gene TRBJ2-2; 7 nucleotides align to TRBD1. CDR3 length: 14 amino acids. CDR1 and CDR2 from the germline V gene are SGHDT and YYEEEE. The V and J ends lost 3 bases and 6 bases, in that order; junction bases with no gene match: 5. The CDR3 protein is CASSSTGISGELFF. In nucleotides, the CDR3 is TGTGCCAGCAGCTCGACAGGGATCTCCGGGGAGCTGTTTTTT.

This chain connects TRBV15 to TRBJ2-1; D perhaps matches TRBD1 (6 bases). This CDR3 comprises 13 residues. Germline V lookup: CDR1 LNHNV, CDR2 YYDKDF (reference sequence). With 5 bases removed from V and 9 bases from J, the gap between germline ends came to 14 bases. The CDR3 bases are TGTGCCACCAGCTTTAAACAGGGTGGTGAGCAGTTCTTC. Encoded protein: CATSFKQGGEQFF. Drawing the rest from reference TRBV15 and TRBJ2-1, the complete variable domain is DAMVIQNPRYQVTQFGKPVTLSCSQTLNHNVMYWYQQKSSQAPKLLFHYYDKDFNNEADTPDNFQSRRPNTSFCFLDIRSPGLGDTAMYLCATSFKQGGEQFFGPGTRLTVL.

Only one count was recorded for this clone. This chain uses TRBV18 with TRBJ1-5, with 8 bases fitting TRBD1. CDR1 is KGHSH, CDR2 LQKENI, per germline. This CDR3 spans 16 amino acids. V shed 4 bases and J 0 bases; nucleotides not matched to a gene: 5. The CDR3 region is CASSQQGGYSNQPQHF. CDR3 in DNA: TGTGCCAGCTCACAACAGGGGGGCTATAGCAATCAGCCCCAGCATTTT.

The chain combines TRBV5-4 with TRBJ1-2, with TRBD1 matching over 9 bases. J lost 8 bases, V lost 4 bases, and 6 bases had no gene match. CDR1 SGHNT and CDR2 YYREEE come from the germline V gene (reference sequence). The CDR3 extends over 13 amino acids. The CDR3 protein is CASSHGQGRGYTF. For the CDR3, the DNA is TGTGCCAGCAGCCACGGACAGGGGCGAGGCTACACCTTC.